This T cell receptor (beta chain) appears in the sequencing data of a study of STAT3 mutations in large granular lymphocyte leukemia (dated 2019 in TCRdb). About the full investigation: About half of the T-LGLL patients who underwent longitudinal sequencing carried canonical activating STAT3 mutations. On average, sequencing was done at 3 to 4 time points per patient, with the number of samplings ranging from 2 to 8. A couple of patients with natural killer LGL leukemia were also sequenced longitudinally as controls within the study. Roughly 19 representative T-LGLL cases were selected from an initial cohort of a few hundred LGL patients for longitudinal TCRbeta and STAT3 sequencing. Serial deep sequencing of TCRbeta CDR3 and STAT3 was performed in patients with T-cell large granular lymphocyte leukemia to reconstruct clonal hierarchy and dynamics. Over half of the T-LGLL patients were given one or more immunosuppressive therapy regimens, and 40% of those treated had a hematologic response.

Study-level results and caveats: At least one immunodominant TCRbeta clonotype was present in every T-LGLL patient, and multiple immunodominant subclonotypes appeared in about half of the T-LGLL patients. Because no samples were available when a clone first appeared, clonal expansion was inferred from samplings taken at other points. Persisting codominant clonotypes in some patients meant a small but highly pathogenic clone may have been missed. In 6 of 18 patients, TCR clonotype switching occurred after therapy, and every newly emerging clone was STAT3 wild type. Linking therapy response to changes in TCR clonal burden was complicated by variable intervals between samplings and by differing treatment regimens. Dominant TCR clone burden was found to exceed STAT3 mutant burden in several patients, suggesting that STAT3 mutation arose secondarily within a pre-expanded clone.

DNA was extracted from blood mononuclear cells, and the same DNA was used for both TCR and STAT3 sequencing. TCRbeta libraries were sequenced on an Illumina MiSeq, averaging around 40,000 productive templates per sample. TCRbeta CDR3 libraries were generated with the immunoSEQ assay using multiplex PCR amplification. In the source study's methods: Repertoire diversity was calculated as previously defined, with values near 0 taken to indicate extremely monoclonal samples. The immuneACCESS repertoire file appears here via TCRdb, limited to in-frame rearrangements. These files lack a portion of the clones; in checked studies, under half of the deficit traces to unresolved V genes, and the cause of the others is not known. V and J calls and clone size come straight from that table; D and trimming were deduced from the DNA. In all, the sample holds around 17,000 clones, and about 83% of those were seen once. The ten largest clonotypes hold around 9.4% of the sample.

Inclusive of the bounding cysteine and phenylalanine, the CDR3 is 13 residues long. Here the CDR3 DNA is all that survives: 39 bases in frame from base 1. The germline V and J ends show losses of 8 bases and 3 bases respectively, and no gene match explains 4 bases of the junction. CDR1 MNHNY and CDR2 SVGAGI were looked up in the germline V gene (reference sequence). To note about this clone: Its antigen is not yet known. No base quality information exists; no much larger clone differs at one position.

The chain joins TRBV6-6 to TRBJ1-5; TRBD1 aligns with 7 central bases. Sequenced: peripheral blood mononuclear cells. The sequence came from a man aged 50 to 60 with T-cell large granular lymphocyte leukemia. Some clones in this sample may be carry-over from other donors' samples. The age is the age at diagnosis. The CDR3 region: CASATGPNQPQHF. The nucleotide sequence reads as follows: TGTGCCAGCGCGACAGGGCCCAATCAGCCCCAGCATTTT.